The sequence of this TCR beta chain was determined in a study of blood T cell repertoires in COVID-19. This table comes from immunoSEQ multiplex PCR, and its TCRdb copy is limited to in-frame clones, with some not included. The repertoire holds about 170,000 clones, with over 80% as singletons. Germline loops: CDR1 LGHDT, CDR2 YNNKEL (reference sequence). This CDR3 has 16 residues. The trim removed 3 bases at V and 1 base at J, leaving 7 bases unmatched. This clone has a single count. This receptor was identified in a young man with COVID-19, enrolled during active disease. The genes are TRBV3-1 (or the pseudogene TRBV3-2) and TRBJ2-5; 8 nucleotides line up with TRBD2. The sequenced sample was peripheral blood. The CDR3 region has the DNA TGTGCCAGCAGCCACTCGGGCGGGGGGATCCAAGAGACCCAGTACTTC. Residues: CASSHSGGGIQETQYF.